These 19 T cell receptor beta chains originate from one sample sequenced in a study of cytomegalovirus exposure and HLA in healthy donors. The primer mix had 60 Vbeta and 13 Jbeta primers. Sequencing used immunoSEQ multiplex PCR; TCRdb keeps in-frame clones, though not all of them. The sample consists of around 130,000 clones, roughly 80% of them appearing once. Sequencing was carried out using PBMCs. These receptor sequences come from a man aged 50-60 years in good health and CMV-seronegative.

A word on this clone: This CDR3 is also generated by other DNA sequences in the sample. The chain uses TRBV5-1 and TRBJ2-7, with 7 bases matching TRBD2. Per the germline V gene, CDR1 is SGHRS and CDR2 is YFSETQ. The V segment lost 0 bases and the J segment 2 bases; nucleotides outside the gene matches: 2. CDR3 length: 14 residues. The CDR3 is CASSLGGSTYEQYF. Written as DNA, the CDR3 is TGCGCCAGCAGCTTGGGCGGGAGCACCTACGAGCAGTACTTC.

Comment on this clone: The same CDR3 also results from other DNA sequences found in this sample. CDR3: CASSPTSGRDQETQYF. The CDR3 coding sequence is TGTGCCAGCAGCCCTACTAGTGGGAGGGACCAAGAGACCCAGTACTTC. The chain employs TRBV4-2 and TRBJ2-5; TRBD2 matches at 7 bases. Trimming cost V 4 bases and J 0 bases; bases outside gene matches: 8. Germline-derived CDR1 and CDR2 are LGHNA and YNFKEQ. CDR3 length: 16 residues.

The chain is built from TRBV6-1 and TRBJ2-2; 11 bases match TRBD2. Germline V gene lookup returns CDR1 MNHNS and CDR2 SASEGT. The length of the CDR3 is 16 residues. J lost 2 bases, V lost 4 bases, and 3 bases had no gene match. The CDR3 loop is CASSGRLAGNTGELFF. CDR3 DNA: TGTGCCAGCAGTGGGAGACTAGCGGGAAACACCGGGGAGCTGTTTTTT.

V is TRBV10-3 and J is TRBJ2-1; 8 nucleotides line up with TRBD1. Germline lookup yields CDR1 ENHRY and CDR2 SYGVKD. The CDR3 consists of 15 residues. J was trimmed by 3 bases and V by 5 bases; bases with no gene match: 6. Here the CDR3 DNA reads TGTGCCATCAGTTCCGGGACAGGCTACTACAATGAGCAGTTCTTC. It is translated as CAISSGTGYYNEQFF.

CDR3 sequence: CASSTRDNTDTQYF. The CDR3 DNA reads as TGTGCCAGCAGTACCCGGGACAACACAGATACGCAGTATTTT. V is TRBV27 and J is TRBJ2-3; D possibly corresponds to TRBD1 (6 bases). V was trimmed by 5 bases and J by 2 bases, leaving 11 bases between them. Looked up from germline, CDR1 is MNHEY and CDR2 is SMNVEV (reference sequence). The CDR3 runs 14 residues.

The rearrangement uses TRBV2 and TRBJ2-7; D gene ambiguous. Germline lookup yields CDR1 SNHLY and CDR2 FYNNEI. V was pared by 3 bases and J by 8 bases, with 14 bases between. CDR3 length: 13 residues. CDR3 nucleotides: TGTGCCAGCAGTGATGGGCCTCGAAGTAAGCAGTACTTC. It yields the protein CASSDGPRSKQYF.

The rearrangement links TRBV5-1 to TRBJ1-2; 9 nucleotides line up with TRBD1. The germline CDR1 and CDR2 sequences are SGHRS and YFSETQ. Losses at the gene ends were 5 bases for V and 11 bases for J; bases not matched to a gene: 10. There are 13 residues in the CDR3. CDR3 amino acids: CASRTGTGNVYTF. The CDR3 nucleotides read TGCGCCAGCAGAACCGGGACAGGGAATGTATACACCTTC.

This chain joins TRBV28 and TRBJ1-4; no reliable D call. The V and J ends lost 5 bases and 8 bases respectively, with 9 bases between them. CDR3 length: 12 residues. Germline assignment: CDR1 MDHEN and CDR2 SYDVKM. The CDR3 spells CASSTPIEKLFF. CDR3 DNA sequence: TGTGCCAGCAGTACACCGATCGAAAAACTGTTTTTT.

This clone is a singleton in its sample. This chain uses TRBV7-2 with TRBJ1-4, with TRBD1 as a possible D gene (5 bases). Looked up from germline, CDR1 is SGHTA and CDR2 is FQGNSA. This CDR3 is built from 15 residues. Deletions cut 5 bases from V and 5 bases from J, with 15 bases between. The CDR3 DNA is TGTGCCAGCAGCGCAAAGGGGTCTCGAAATGAAAAACTGTTTTTT. Translating it yields CASSAKGSRNEKLFF.

V usage is TRBV6-6 and J usage is TRBJ2-3; weak D call: TRBD2 (6 bases). Germline V gene data show CDR1 as MNHNY and CDR2 as SVGAGI (reference sequence). The V end lost 6 bases, the J end lost 1 base, and 8 bases lay between the germline ends. This CDR3 is 13 amino acids long. The CDR3 sequence is CASREGGTDTQYF. CDR3 coding DNA: TGTGCCAGCAGGGAGGGAGGCACAGATACGCAGTATTTT.

V is TRBV28 and J is TRBJ2-5; 10 bases are a match to TRBD1. The germline V gene has CDR1 MDHEN and CDR2 SYDVKM. J lost 1 base, V lost 3 bases, and 5 bases had no gene match. This CDR3 is built from 16 residues. As DNA, the CDR3 is TGTGCCAGCAGTTTGTGGGGACAGGGGCCCCAAGAGACCCAGTACTTC. It encodes CASSLWGQGPQETQYF.

In its sample, this clone was seen once. This chain uses TRBV7-9 with TRBJ2-1, with 11 positions matching TRBD2. In germline, CDR1 is SEHNR, CDR2 FQNEAQ (reference sequence). CDR3 length: 16 amino acids. V gave up 4 bases and J gave up 7 bases; unmatched junction bases: 9. The CDR3 here is CASSSGLAATENEQFF. The CDR3 coding sequence is TGTGCCAGCAGCTCGGGACTAGCGGCTACGGAGAATGAGCAGTTCTTC.

This chain joins TRBV9 and TRBJ2-3; 9 bases agree with TRBD2. Germline loops: CDR1 SGDLS, CDR2 YYNGEE. The V gene end was trimmed by 2 bases and the J gene end by 5 bases; junction bases not matched to a gene: 12. CDR3 size: 17 residues. DNA for the CDR3: TGTGCCAGCAGCGTTAGAGGCGGGAGGGCAGGAGGAGATACGCAGTATTTT. It encodes CASSVRGGRAGGDTQYF. Full variable domain (rest looked up from reference TRBV9 and TRBJ2-3): DSGVTQTPKHLITATGQRVTLRCSPRSGDLSVYWYQQSLDQGLQFLIQYYNGEERAKGNILERFSAQQFPDLHSELNLSSLELGDSALYFCASSVRGGRAGGDTQYFGPGTRLTVL.

V gene TRBV6-5 combines with J gene TRBJ1-2; 8 bases are a match to TRBD1. Per the germline V gene, CDR1 is MNHEY and CDR2 is SVGAGI. The CDR3 contains 14 residues. V gave up 4 bases and J gave up 8 bases; unmatched junction bases: 9. The CDR3 region is CASSSTGDGWGYTF. The DNA of the CDR3 is TGTGCCAGCAGTTCGACAGGGGACGGTTGGGGCTACACCTTC.

The chain links TRBV13 to TRBJ1-5; no clear D gene. The CDR3 has 14 amino acids. Looked up from germline, CDR1 is PRHDT and CDR2 is FYEKMQ (reference sequence). V lost 2 bases and J 1 base, leaving 6 bases between the germline ends. In DNA form, the CDR3 reads TGTGCCAGCAGCTTACACGGGAGCAATCAGCCCCAGCATTTT. Its protein product is CASSLHGSNQPQHF.

This clone has only one observation. The V call is TRBV6-1, the J call TRBJ2-5; a weak D match, TRBD2 (7 bases). The CDR3 covers 15 residues. The V gene lost 0 bases and the J gene lost 5 bases, with 13 bases spanning the gap. Germline V gene lookup returns CDR1 MNHNS and CDR2 SASEGT. CDR3 sequence: CASSEAGGAGETQYF. The CDR3 DNA reads TGTGCCAGCAGTGAAGCAGGGGGGGCCGGGGAGACCCAGTACTTC.

The V and J genes are TRBV2 and TRBJ2-5; TRBD2 matches 11 bases. Gene TRBJ2-7 matches the end of the DNA better, so the J call may be wrong. Germline-derived CDR1 and CDR2 are SNHLY and FYNNEI. The CDR3 consists of 14 residues. CDR3 sequence (DNA): TGTGCCAGCCGTAGCGGGAGGGCCTCGGGCGAGCAGTACTTC. Protein: CASRSGRASGEQYF.

This clone occurred once. This chain joins TRBV19 and TRBJ2-7; 10 nucleotides match TRBD1. Germline V gives CDR1 LNHDA, CDR2 SQIVND (reference sequence). The CDR3 has 13 residues. The V segment lost 5 bases and the J segment 6 bases; nucleotides outside the gene matches: 4. The DNA for the CDR3 is TGTGCCAGTAGTTTGGACAGGGGGTCCGAGCAGTACTTC. This gives the protein CASSLDRGSEQYF.

This chain links TRBV20-1 with TRBJ1-1; no firm D call. Trimming cost V 5 bases and J 8 bases, with 12 bases left between them. Germline V gives CDR1 DFQATT, CDR2 SNEGSKA (reference sequence). This CDR3 has 11 residues. CDR3 coding DNA: TGCAGTGCTGCCCCCTCAGTGGAAGCTTTCTTT. Its translation is CSAAPSVEAFF.